The 21 T cell receptor beta chains given below trace back to one sample, sequenced in a study of T cells in Graves' hyperthyroidism and ophthalmopathy. Amplified TCR beta CDR3 regions derived from RNA transcripts. The study used the HTBI primer set for a first-round RT-PCR of the TCR CDR3. TCRdb passed the multiplex PCR reads through MiXCR, listing each CDR3 protein once. The sample yields fewer than 250,000 distinct CDR3 sequences, around 26% seen once. The sequenced sample consisted of blood. These receptors all stem from a woman in her thirties or forties with Graves' ophthalmopathy.

This clonotype showed up many times. The chain carries TRBV20-1 and TRBJ2-4; 7 bases agree with TRBD2. V was clipped by 5 bases and J by 4 bases; unmatched bases: 17. Germline lookup yields CDR1 DFQATT and CDR2 SNEGSKA (reference sequence). The CDR3 covers 17 residues. This chain's CDR3 is CSAVDSKAGSWKNIQYF. CDR3 in DNA: TGCAGTGCTGTCGACTCAAAAGCGGGGTCCTGGAAAAACATTCAGTACTTC.

The V call is TRBV6-1, the J call TRBJ2-1; 8 positions match TRBD2. This CDR3 is built from 15 residues. CDR1 is MNHNS, CDR2 SASEGT, per germline. V shed 8 bases, J shed 8 bases, and the junction held 14 bases outside the gene matches. The CDR3 protein is CASVVGPGLVDEQFF. CDR3 coding DNA: TGTGCCAGCGTAGTCGGACCGGGACTAGTTGATGAGCAGTTCTTC.

This clonotype occurred many times. The genes are TRBV4-1 and TRBJ2-7, with TRBD2 matching 9 bases. The CDR3 spans 18 residues. Germline CDR1 MGHRA, CDR2 YSYEKL. The junction had 13 bases not matched to a gene; V was cut back by 0 bases and J by 4 bases. The CDR3 DNA follows: TGCGCCAGCAGCCAAGACCCCCTAGGTAGCGGGAGCAGGTACGAGCAGTACTTC. Its translation: CASSQDPLGSGSRYEQYF.

The table lists this clonotype with many counts. The chain is built from TRBV18 and TRBJ2-7; D is tentatively TRBD1 or TRBD2 (5 bases each). Germline-derived CDR1 and CDR2 are KGHSH and LQKENI. The CDR3 sequence is 13 residues long. V was clipped by 5 bases and J by 2 bases, with 10 bases between them. As DNA, the CDR3 is TGTGCCAGCTCATACCAGGGAGCCTACGAGCAGTACTTC. Translation: CASSYQGAYEQYF.

This clonotype has a single count. In DNA, the CDR3 is TGTGCCAGCAGCCCTGTAGGGGGTGAAGCTTTCTTT. Amino acid sequence: CASSPVGGEAFF. J is TRBJ1-1 and V is TRBV12-3 or TRBV12-4; tentative D call: TRBD1 (6 bases). This CDR3 contains 12 residues. The V gene lost 6 bases and the J gene lost 7 bases, with 12 bases spanning the gap.

Many counts were recorded for this clonotype. The J gene is TRBJ2-2, the V gene TRBV27, with 8 bases fitting TRBD2. The CDR3 is made up of 15 amino acids. Germline V gene data show CDR1 as MNHEY and CDR2 as SMNVEV (reference sequence). The J segment lost 6 bases and the V segment lost 6 bases, leaving 9 bases of the junction unmatched. CDR3 sequence reads: CASSPGLAGAGELFF. The CDR3 DNA reads as TGTGCCAGCAGCCCAGGACTAGCCGGCGCCGGGGAGCTGTTTTTT.

This clonotype was observed at least ten times. The rearrangement uses TRBV20-1 and TRBJ1-1, with D possibly matching TRBD1 (6 bases). There are 14 residues in the CDR3. From germline, CDR1 is DFQATT and CDR2 SNEGSKA (reference sequence). Trimming left V 6 bases short and J 3 bases short, with 17 bases between. The CDR3 is CSAPMRGAYTEAFF. For the CDR3, the DNA is TGCAGTGCGCCGATGCGGGGGGCGTACACTGAAGCTTTCTTT.

This clonotype was seen ten or more times. The V gene is TRBV18, the J gene TRBJ1-2, with 7 bases matching TRBD1. Germline CDR1 KGHSH, CDR2 LQKENI. The CDR3 totals 16 residues. Losses at the gene ends were 2 bases for V and 1 base for J; bases not matched to a gene: 7. The CDR3 DNA follows: TGTGCCAGCTCACCAGGGGACAGCCCCCTTAACTATGGCTACACCTTC. Its protein product is CASSPGDSPLNYGYTF.

This clonotype was seen many times. The chain is built from TRBV4-1 and TRBJ2-7; 12 bases match TRBD2. Germline CDR1 is MGHRA and CDR2 is YSYEKL. V shed 3 bases and J 7 bases; nucleotides not matched to a gene: 10. The CDR3 consists of 16 residues. Here the CDR3 DNA reads TGCGCCAGCAGCCATCGGGGACTAGCGGGCCAGGGGGAGCAGTACTTC. It codes for CASSHRGLAGQGEQYF.

This clonotype was detected ten times or more. The J gene is TRBJ2-5, the V gene TRBV7-9; D remains ambiguous. The V end was cut by 2 bases, the J end by 5 bases, with 9 bases between. The germline CDR1 and CDR2 sequences are SEHNR and FQNEAQ (reference sequence). The CDR3 has 13 amino acids. The CDR3 loop is CASSLLKVETQYF. The CDR3 nucleotides are TGTGCCAGCAGCTTATTAAAAGTTGAGACCCAGTACTTC.

This clonotype has a count of ten or more. This rearrangement joins TRBV24-1 to TRBJ2-7; 7 bases match TRBD1. J gave up 2 bases and V 2 bases, and 17 bases lay outside the gene matches. Germline lookup yields CDR1 KGHDR and CDR2 SFDVKD. The CDR3 spans 19 residues. The CDR3 region has the DNA TGTGCCACCAGTGATTCGTCCGGCCTACAGGGGCAGGGGCCCTACGAGCAGTACTTC. Protein product: CATSDSSGLQGQGPYEQYF.

There are many counts of this clonotype. A read error may explain this, as a much larger clone is one base away. The chain uses TRBV6-1 and TRBJ2-2, with a tentative D call TRBD1 (6 bases). Per germline, CDR1 MNHNS and CDR2 SASEGT. The CDR3 consists of 17 residues. V was trimmed by 5 bases and J by 7 bases, leaving 23 bases between them. This CDR3 is CASSPGHQDSRVGELFF. The DNA of the CDR3 is TGTGCCAGCAGTCCCGGACACCAGGACAGCAGGGTCGGGGAGCTGTTTTTT.

This clonotype was seen repeatedly, ten times or more. A junction end diverges from the germline sequence, so it may reflect a read error. The rearrangement links TRBV7-6 to TRBJ2-7; 7 nucleotides agree with TRBD2. The CDR3 is 19 amino acids. Germline CDR1 is SGHVS and CDR2 is FNYEAQ. For the CDR3, the DNA is TGTGCTAGCAGCTTAGGAGCGGGAATCCGGGACGCGTCACTCTACGAGCAGTACTTC. Protein product: CASSLGAGIRDASLYEQYF. Full variable domain (remainder filled in from reference TRBV7-6 and TRBJ2-7): GAGVSQSPRYKVTKRGQDVALRCDPISGHVSLYWYRQALGQGPEFLTYFNYEAQQDKSGLPNDRFSAERPEGSISTLTIQRTEQRDSAMYRCASSLGAGIRDASLYEQYFGPGTRLTVT.

This clonotype was seen repeatedly, ten times or more. This chain uses TRBV27 with TRBJ1-5; D is unresolved. Trimming stripped 7 bases from V and 0 bases from J, with 13 bases between. The CDR3 runs to 15 residues. Germline loops: CDR1 MNHEY, CDR2 SMNVEV (reference sequence). The chain's CDR3 is CASTGSANSNQPQHF. As DNA, the CDR3 is TGTGCCAGCACCGGAAGTGCTAATAGCAATCAGCCCCAGCATTTT.

The chain is built from TRBV29-1 and TRBJ2-7, with TRBD2 matching 7 bases. Trimming removed 1 base from V and 4 bases from J; junction bases left unmatched: 4. Germline V gives CDR1 SQVTM, CDR2 ANQGSEA. The length of the CDR3 is 13 residues. The CDR3 sequence is CSVEGAGNYEQYF. For the CDR3, the DNA is TGCAGCGTTGAAGGAGCGGGGAATTACGAGCAGTACTTC.

In its sample, this clonotype was seen many times. The V and J genes are TRBV6-1 and TRBJ1-2; D is unclear. The CDR3 covers 13 residues. Trimming removed 6 bases at V and 6 bases at J, with 14 bases between. CDR1 and CDR2 (germline): MNHNS, SASEGT. CDR3 coding DNA: TGTGCCAGCAGAGAGGCCTTATTGGATGGCTACACCTTC. It codes for CASREALLDGYTF.

The chain has TRBV27 and TRBJ2-7; TRBD2 matches at 10 bases. Per the germline V gene, CDR1 is MNHEY and CDR2 is SMNVEV (reference sequence). J gave up 4 bases and V 6 bases, and 12 bases lay outside the gene matches. The CDR3 is made up of 16 amino acids. This CDR3 reads CASSPLLAGASYEQYF. The CDR3 coding sequence is TGTGCCAGCAGCCCGCTTCTAGCGGGAGCGAGTTACGAGCAGTACTTC.

Many counts were recorded for this clonotype. The chain combines TRBV19 with TRBJ1-5; 8 bases match TRBD1. Per the germline V gene, CDR1 is LNHDA and CDR2 is SQIVND (reference sequence). The CDR3 spans 16 residues. V gave up 6 bases and J gave up 1 base; unmatched junction bases: 8. CDR3 coding DNA: TGTGCCAGTAGAAATGGACAGGGTGGGAGCAATCAGCCCCAGCATTTT. The encoded protein is CASRNGQGGSNQPQHF. Using reference TRBV19 and TRBJ1-5 for the parts outside the CDR3, the full variable domain is DGGITQSPKYLFRKEGQNVTLSCEQNLNHDAMYWYRQDPGQGLRLIYYSQIVNDFQKGDIAEGYSVSREKKESFPLTVTSAQKNPTAFYLCASRNGQGGSNQPQHFGDGTRLSIL.

This clonotype appeared many times. The chain is built from TRBV12-3 or TRBV12-4 and TRBJ1-5; the match to TRBD1 covers 9 bases. The CDR3 extends over 16 amino acids. V lost 9 bases, J lost 3 bases, and 12 bases stayed unmatched. DNA of the CDR3: TGTGCCAGTCGAAGGGGACAGGGAATGCTCAATCAGCCCCAGCATTTT. Translated: CASRRGQGMLNQPQHF.

The chain carries TRBV29-1 and TRBJ2-5, with D perhaps matching TRBD2 (6 bases). Per germline, CDR1 SQVTM and CDR2 ANQGSEA. This CDR3 is built from 13 residues. V lost 7 bases to trimming and J lost 1 base, with 13 bases between them. CDR3 DNA: TGCAGCGGAACCTCTAGCGCCCAAGAGACCCAGTACTTC. Its translation: CSGTSSAQETQYF. The whole variable domain, remainder taken from reference TRBV29-1 and TRBJ2-5, is SAVISQKPSRDICQRGTSLTIQCQVDSQVTMMFWYRQQPGQSLTLIATANQGSEATYESGFVIDKFPISRPNLTFSTLTVSNMSPEDSSIYLCSGTSSAQETQYFGPGTRLLVL.

This sequence joins TRBV7-2 and TRBJ2-7, with a tentative D call TRBD1 (7 bases). Trimming cost V 2 bases and J 3 bases, with 14 bases left between them. CDR1 is SGHTA and CDR2 is FQGNSA in the germline V gene. This CDR3 has 15 amino acids. CDR3 nucleotides: TGTGCCAGCAGCTTAAGCCGACAGGGAGGCTACGAGCAGTACTTC. Translating it yields CASSLSRQGGYEQYF.